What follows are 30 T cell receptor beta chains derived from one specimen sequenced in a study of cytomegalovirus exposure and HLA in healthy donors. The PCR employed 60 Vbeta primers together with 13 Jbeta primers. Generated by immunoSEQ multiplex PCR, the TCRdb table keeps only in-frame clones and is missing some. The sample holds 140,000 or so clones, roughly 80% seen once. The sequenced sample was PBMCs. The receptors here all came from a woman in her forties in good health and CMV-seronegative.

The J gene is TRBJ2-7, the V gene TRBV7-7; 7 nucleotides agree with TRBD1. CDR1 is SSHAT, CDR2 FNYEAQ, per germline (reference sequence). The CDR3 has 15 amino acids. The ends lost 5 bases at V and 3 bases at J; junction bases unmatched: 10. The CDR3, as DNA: TGTGCCAGCAGCCTAGGTGGGGACAGTAACTACGAGCAGTACTTC. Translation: CASSLGGDSNYEQYF. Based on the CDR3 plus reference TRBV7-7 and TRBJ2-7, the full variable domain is GAGVSQSPRYKVTKRGQDVTLRCDPISSHATLYWYQQALGQGPEFLTYFNYEAQPDKSGLPSDRFSAERPEGSISTLTIQRTEQRDSAMYRCASSLGGDSNYEQYFGPGTRLTVT.

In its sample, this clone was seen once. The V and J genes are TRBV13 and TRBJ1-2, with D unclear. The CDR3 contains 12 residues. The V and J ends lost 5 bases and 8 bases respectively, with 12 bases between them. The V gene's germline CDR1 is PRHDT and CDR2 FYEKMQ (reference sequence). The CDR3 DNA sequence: TGTGCCAGCAGCCCCGAGAGAGGAGGCTACACCTTC. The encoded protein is CASSPERGGYTF.

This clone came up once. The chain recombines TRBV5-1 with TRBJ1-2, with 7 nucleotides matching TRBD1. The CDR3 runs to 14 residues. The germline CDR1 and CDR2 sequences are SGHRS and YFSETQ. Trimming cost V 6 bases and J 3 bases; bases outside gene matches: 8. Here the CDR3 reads CASNTAGTDYGYTF. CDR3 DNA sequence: TGCGCCAGCAACACGGCCGGGACAGACTATGGCTACACCTTC.

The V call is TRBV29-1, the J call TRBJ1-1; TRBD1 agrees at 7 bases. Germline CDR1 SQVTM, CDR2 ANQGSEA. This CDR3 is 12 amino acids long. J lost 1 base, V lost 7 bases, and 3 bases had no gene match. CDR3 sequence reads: CSAGQRNTEAFF. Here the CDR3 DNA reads TGCAGCGCGGGACAGAGGAACACTGAAGCTTTCTTT. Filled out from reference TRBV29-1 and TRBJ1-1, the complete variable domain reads SAVISQKPSRDICQRGTSLTIQCQVDSQVTMMFWYRQQPGQSLTLIATANQGSEATYESGFVIDKFPISRPNLTFSTLTVSNMSPEDSSIYLCSAGQRNTEAFFGQGTRLTVV.

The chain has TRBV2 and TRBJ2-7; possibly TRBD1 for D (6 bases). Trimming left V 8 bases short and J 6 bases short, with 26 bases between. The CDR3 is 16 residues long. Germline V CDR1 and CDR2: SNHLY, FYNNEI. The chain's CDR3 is CASHPKTGRDLGEQYF. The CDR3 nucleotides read TGTGCCAGCCACCCCAAGACAGGAAGGGACCTCGGCGAGCAGTACTTC.

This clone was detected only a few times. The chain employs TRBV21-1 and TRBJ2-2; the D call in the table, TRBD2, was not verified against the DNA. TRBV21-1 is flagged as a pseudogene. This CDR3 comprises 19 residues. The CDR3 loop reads CASSKGGLSPRRRTGELFF. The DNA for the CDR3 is TGTGCCAGCAGCAAAGGAGGGCTTAGTCCTCGGCGCAGGACCGGGGAGCTGTTTTTT.

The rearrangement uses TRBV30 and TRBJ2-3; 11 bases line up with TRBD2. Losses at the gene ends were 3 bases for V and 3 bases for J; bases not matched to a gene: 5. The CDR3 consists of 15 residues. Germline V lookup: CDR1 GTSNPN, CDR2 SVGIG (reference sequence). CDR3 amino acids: CAWSAGLAATDTQYF. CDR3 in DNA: TGTGCCTGGAGCGCGGGACTAGCGGCTACAGATACGCAGTATTTT. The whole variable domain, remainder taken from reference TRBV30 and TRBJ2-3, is SQTIHQWPATLVQPVGSPLSLECTVEGTSNPNLYWYRQAAGRGLQLLFYSVGIGQISSEVPQNLSASRPQDRQFILSSKKLLLSDSGFYLCAWSAGLAATDTQYFGPGTRLTVL.

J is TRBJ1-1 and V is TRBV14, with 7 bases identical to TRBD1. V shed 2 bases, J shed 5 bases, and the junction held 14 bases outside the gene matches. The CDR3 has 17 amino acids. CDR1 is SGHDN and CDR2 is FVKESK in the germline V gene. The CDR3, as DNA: TGTGCCAGCAGCCAAAGGCCGGGACAGCCTCCTGGGACTGAAGCTTTCTTT. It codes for CASSQRPGQPPGTEAFF. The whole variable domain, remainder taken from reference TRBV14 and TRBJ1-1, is EAGVTQFPSHSVIEKGQTVTLRCDPISGHDNLYWYRRVMGKEIKFLLHFVKESKQDESGMPNNRFLAERTGGTYSTLKVQPAELEDSGVYFCASSQRPGQPPGTEAFFGQGTRLTVV.

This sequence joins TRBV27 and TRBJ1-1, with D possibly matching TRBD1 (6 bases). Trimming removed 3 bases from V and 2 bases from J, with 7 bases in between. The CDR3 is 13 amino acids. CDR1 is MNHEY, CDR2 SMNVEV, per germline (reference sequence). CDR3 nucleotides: TGTGCCAGCAGTTTTGGGACAAACACTGAAGCTTTCTTT. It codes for CASSFGTNTEAFF.

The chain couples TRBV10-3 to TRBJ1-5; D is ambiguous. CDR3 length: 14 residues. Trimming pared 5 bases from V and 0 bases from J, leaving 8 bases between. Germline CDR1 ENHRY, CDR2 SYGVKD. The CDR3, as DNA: TGTGCCATCAGTACAGTAAGTAGCAATCAGCCCCAGCATTTT. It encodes CAISTVSSNQPQHF.

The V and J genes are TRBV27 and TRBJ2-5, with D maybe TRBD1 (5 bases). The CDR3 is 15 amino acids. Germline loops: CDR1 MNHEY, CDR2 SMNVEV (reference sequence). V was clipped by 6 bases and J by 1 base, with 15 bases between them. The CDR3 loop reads CASSSPDTAQETQYF. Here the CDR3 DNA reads TGTGCCAGCAGCTCTCCGGACACCGCCCAAGAGACCCAGTACTTC.

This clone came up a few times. DNA of the CDR3: TGTGCCATCAGTGAGAAAAGCGGGAGGGCCCCTGGGGCCAACGTCCTGACTTTC. Amino acids: CAISEKSGRAPGANVLTF. The chain uses TRBV10-3 and TRBJ2-6; 10 nucleotides align to TRBD2. J lost 2 bases, V lost 2 bases, and 6 bases had no gene match. The CDR3 has 18 amino acids. The germline V gene encodes CDR1 ENHRY and CDR2 SYGVKD.

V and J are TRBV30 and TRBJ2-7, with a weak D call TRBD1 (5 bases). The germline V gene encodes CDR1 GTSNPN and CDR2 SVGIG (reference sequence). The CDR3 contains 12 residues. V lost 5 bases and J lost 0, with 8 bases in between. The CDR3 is CAWQDSSYEQYF. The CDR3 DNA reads TGTGCCTGGCAAGACAGCTCCTACGAGCAGTACTTC.

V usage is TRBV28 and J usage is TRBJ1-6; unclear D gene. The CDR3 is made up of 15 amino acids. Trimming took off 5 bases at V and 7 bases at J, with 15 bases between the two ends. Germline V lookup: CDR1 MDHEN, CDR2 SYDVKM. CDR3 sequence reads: CASSPPVATNSPLHF. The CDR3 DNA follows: TGTGCCAGCAGTCCCCCCGTGGCGACAAATTCACCCCTCCACTTT.

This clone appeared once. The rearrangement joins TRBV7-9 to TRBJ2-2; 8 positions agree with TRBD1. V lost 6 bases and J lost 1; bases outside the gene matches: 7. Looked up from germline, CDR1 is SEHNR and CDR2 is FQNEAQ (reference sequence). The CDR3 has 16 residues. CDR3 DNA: TGTGCCAGCAGTAAACCGGGACAGGTGAACACCGGGGAGCTGTTTTTT. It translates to CASSKPGQVNTGELFF.

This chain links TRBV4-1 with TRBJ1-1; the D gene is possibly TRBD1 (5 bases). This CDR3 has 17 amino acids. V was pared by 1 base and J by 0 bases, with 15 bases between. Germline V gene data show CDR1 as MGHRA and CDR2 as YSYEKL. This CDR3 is CASSQGWGEALNTEAFF. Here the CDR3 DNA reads TGCGCCAGCAGCCAAGGGTGGGGGGAGGCTTTGAACACTGAAGCTTTCTTT.

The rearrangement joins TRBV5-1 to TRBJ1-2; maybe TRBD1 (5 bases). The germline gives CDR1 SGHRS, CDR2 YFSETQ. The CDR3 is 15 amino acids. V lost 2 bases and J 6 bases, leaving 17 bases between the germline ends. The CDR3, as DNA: TGCGCCAGCAGCTTCTCCCCGGACACCCGTCATGGCTACACCTTC. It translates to CASSFSPDTRHGYTF.

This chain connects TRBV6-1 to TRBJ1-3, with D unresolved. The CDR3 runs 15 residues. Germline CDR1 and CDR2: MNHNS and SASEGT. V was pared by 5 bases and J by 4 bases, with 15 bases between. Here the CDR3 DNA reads TGTGCCAGCAGTTTTTCCGGGGATTTAGGAAACACCATATATTTT. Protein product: CASSFSGDLGNTIYF.

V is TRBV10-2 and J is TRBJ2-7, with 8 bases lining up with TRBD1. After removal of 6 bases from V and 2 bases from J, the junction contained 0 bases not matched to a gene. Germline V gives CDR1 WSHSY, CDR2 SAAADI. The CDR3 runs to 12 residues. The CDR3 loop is CASRDRAYEQYF. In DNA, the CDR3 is TGCGCCAGCAGGGACAGGGCCTACGAGCAGTACTTC.

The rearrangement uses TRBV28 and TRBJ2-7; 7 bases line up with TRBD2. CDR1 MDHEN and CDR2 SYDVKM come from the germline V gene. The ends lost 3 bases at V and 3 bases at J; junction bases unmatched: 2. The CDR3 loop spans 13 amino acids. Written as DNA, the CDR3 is TGTGCCAGCAGTTTGGGGGGGTTCTACGAGCAGTACTTC. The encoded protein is CASSLGGFYEQYF.

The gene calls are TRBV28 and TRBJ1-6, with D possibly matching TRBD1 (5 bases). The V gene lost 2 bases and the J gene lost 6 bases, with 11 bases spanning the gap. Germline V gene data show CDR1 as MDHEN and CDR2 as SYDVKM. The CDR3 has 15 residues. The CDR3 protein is CASSLGRRGNSPLHF. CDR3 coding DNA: TGTGCCAGCAGTTTAGGGAGGAGGGGTAATTCACCCCTCCACTTT.

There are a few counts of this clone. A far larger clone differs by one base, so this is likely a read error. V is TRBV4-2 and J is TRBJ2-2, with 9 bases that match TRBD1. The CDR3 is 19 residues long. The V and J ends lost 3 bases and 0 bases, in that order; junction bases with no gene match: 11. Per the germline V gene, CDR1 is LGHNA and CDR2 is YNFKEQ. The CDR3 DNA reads TGTGCCAGCAGCCAGCCCTCACAGGGGGCGGCATCGAACACCGGGGAGCTGTTTTTT. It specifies CASSQPSQGAASNTGELFF.

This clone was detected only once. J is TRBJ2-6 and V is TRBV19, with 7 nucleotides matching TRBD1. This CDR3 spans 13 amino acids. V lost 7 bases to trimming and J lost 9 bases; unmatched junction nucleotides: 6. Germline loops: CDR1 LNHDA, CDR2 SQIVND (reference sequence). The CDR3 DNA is TGTGCCAGTAAGCGACAGGGAGACAACGTCCTGACTTTC. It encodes CASKRQGDNVLTF.

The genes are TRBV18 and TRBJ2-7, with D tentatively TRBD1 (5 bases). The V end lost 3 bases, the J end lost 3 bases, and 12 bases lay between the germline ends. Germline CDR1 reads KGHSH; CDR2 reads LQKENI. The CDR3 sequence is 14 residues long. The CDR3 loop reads CASSPLDTYYEQYF. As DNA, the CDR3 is TGTGCCAGCTCACCTTTGGACACCTACTACGAGCAGTACTTC.

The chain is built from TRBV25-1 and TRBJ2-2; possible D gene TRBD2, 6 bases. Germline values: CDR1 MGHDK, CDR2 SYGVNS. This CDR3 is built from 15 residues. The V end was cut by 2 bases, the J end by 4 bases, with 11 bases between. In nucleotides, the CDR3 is TGTGCCAGCAGTGAAACCGGGACTCTCACCGGGGAGCTGTTTTTT. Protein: CASSETGTLTGELFF.

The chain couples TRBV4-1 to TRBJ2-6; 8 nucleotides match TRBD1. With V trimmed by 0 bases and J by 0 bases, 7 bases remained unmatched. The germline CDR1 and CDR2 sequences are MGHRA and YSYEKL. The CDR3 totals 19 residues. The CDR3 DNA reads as TGCGCCAGCAGCCAAGAAAATACAGGGGGTTCCTCTGGGGCCAACGTCCTGACTTTC. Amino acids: CASSQENTGGSSGANVLTF.

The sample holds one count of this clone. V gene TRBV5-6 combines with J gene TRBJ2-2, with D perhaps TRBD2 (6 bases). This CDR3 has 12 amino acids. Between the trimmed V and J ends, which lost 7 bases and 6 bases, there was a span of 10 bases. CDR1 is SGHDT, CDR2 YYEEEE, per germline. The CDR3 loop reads CASRAGSGELFF. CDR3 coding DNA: TGTGCCAGCCGTGCGGGATCCGGGGAGCTGTTTTTT.

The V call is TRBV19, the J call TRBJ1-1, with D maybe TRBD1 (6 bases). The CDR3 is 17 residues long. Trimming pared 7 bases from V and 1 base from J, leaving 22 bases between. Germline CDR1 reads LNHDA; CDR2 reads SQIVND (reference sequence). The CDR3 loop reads CASINPGGGQPNTEAFF. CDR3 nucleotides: TGTGCCAGTATAAATCCGGGAGGCGGACAGCCGAACACTGAAGCTTTCTTT. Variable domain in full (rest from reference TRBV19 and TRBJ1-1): DGGITQSPKYLFRKEGQNVTLSCEQNLNHDAMYWYRQDPGQGLRLIYYSQIVNDFQKGDIAEGYSVSREKKESFPLTVTSAQKNPTAFYLCASINPGGGQPNTEAFFGQGTRLTVV.

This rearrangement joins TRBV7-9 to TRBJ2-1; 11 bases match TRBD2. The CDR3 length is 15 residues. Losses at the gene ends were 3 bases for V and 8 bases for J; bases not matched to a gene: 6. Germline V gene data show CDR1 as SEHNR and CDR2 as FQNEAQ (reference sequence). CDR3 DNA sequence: TGTGCCAGCAGCTTTGCTAGCGGGAGGTTGGATGAGCAGTTCTTC. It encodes CASSFASGRLDEQFF.

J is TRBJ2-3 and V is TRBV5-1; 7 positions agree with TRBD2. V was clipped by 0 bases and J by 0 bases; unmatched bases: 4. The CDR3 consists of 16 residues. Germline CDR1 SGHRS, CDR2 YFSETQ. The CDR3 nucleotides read TGCGCCAGCAGCTTGGCCGGCGGGAGTAGCACAGATACGCAGTATTTT. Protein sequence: CASSLAGGSSTDTQYF. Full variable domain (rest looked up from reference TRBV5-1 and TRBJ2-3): KAGVTQTPRYLIKTRGQQVTLSCSPISGHRSVSWYQQTPGQGLQFLFEYFSETQRNKGNFPGRFSGRQFSNSRSEMNVSTLELGDSALYLCASSLAGGSSTDTQYFGPGTRLTVL.